This passage covers 28 T cell receptor beta chains from one sample sequenced in a study of beta chain features in type 1 diabetes. General observations from the study: Within each of all four CD4+ subsets, Type 1 diabetes patients had TCRB CDR3s that were moderately but significantly shorter.

Expressed TCRB transcripts were sequenced after all isolated RNA was converted to cDNA. Libraries were prepared by immunoSEQ multiplex PCR; TCRdb keeps only in-frame clonotypes and omits some of them. The sample includes 600,000 to 700,000 clones, roughly 12% of them seen just once. No antigen has been assigned to these receptors. The sample was naive CD4+ T cells from blood. These receptors originate from a man aged 25 to 40 with type 1 diabetes.

This clone was seen at least ten times. This chain joins TRBV10-3 and TRBJ2-6; TRBD2 might be the D (5 bases). This CDR3 spans 14 amino acids. The germline V gene has CDR1 ENHRY and CDR2 SYGVKD. V lost 7 bases, J lost 3 bases, and 10 bases lay in between. The CDR3 region has the DNA TGTGCCATCAATGACGCGGGTGGGGCCAACGTCCTGACTTTC. It yields the protein CAINDAGGANVLTF.

This clone was found a few times. The chain recombines TRBV7-2 with TRBJ2-7; D uncertain. The germline gives CDR1 SGHTA, CDR2 FQGNSA. V was clipped by 3 bases and J by 3 bases, with 12 bases between them. The CDR3 consists of 14 residues. Here the CDR3 DNA reads TGTGCCAGCAGCTTGGGTCTGGCGGTCTACGAGCAGTACTTC. Its protein is CASSLGLAVYEQYF.

The chain uses TRBV7-3 and TRBJ2-1; D might be TRBD2 (6 bases). V was clipped by 2 bases and J by 8 bases, with 10 bases between them. CDR3 length: 13 residues. Per the germline V gene, CDR1 is SGHTA and CDR2 is FQGTGA. CDR3 DNA: TGTGCCAGCAGCTTAGGCGGAGGGTATGAGCAGTTCTTC. Encoded protein: CASSLGGGYEQFF. The whole variable domain, remainder taken from reference TRBV7-3 and TRBJ2-1, is GAGVSQTPSNKVTEKGKYVELRCDPISGHTALYWYRQSLGQGPEFLIYFQGTGAADDSGLPNDRFFAVRPEGSVSTLKIQRTERGDSAVYLCASSLGGGYEQFFGPGTRLTVL.

This clone has just a few counts. The CDR3: CAISVRGETNTEAFF. CDR3 coding DNA: TGTGCCATCAGTGTCCGGGGCGAAACGAACACTGAAGCTTTCTTT. The rearrangement links TRBV10-3 to TRBJ1-1; D is perhaps TRBD1 (5 bases). The CDR3 runs to 15 residues. CDR1 and CDR2 (germline): ENHRY, SYGVKD. V gave up 4 bases and J gave up 1 base, with 13 bases separating them.

J is TRBJ2-1 and V is TRBV20-1; D uncertain. V lost 1 base to trimming and J lost 7 bases, with 5 bases between them. Germline V gives CDR1 DFQATT, CDR2 SNEGSKA (reference sequence). The CDR3 is made up of 11 amino acids. As DNA, the CDR3 is TGCAGTGCTAGAGCCATTAATGAGCAGTTCTTC. This gives the protein CSARAINEQFF.

This clone was counted a few times. This chain uses TRBV7-2 with TRBJ1-3, with 12 nucleotides matching TRBD1. In germline, CDR1 is SGHTA, CDR2 FQGNSA. The junction had 9 bases not matched to a gene; V was cut back by 5 bases and J by 4 bases. The CDR3 sequence is 17 residues long. CDR3 loop: CASSATGTGGLGNTIYF. Here the CDR3 DNA reads TGTGCCAGCAGCGCCACCGGGACAGGGGGCTTAGGAAACACCATATATTTT.

The CDR3 region has the DNA TGTGCCAGCAGCTTAGCAGGGGGCAGGGAGACCCAGTACTTC. Encoded protein: CASSLAGGRETQYF. V gene TRBV11-2 combines with J gene TRBJ2-5; TRBD1 aligns across 8 bases. The germline V gene has CDR1 SGHAT and CDR2 FQNNGV. The CDR3 length is 14 residues. Trimming removed 1 base from V and 5 bases from J; junction bases left unmatched: 3.

The chain joins TRBV2 to TRBJ2-1; TRBD2 matches 9 bases. Germline V gene data show CDR1 as SNHLY and CDR2 as FYNNEI. This CDR3 has 13 amino acids. V gave up 6 bases and J gave up 10 bases; unmatched junction bases: 7. The CDR3 sequence: CASSPGTSREQFF. The CDR3 DNA is TGTGCCAGCAGCCCCGGGACTAGCAGGGAGCAGTTCTTC.

This clone was counted only a few times. The rearrangement uses TRBV30 and TRBJ2-6, with no clear D. Trimming shortened V by 0 bases and J by 3 bases, and 6 bases separated the two germline ends. Germline CDR1 GTSNPN, CDR2 SVGIG (reference sequence). This CDR3 has 14 residues. The CDR3 nucleotides read TGTGCCTGGAGTGTGCCTCTTGGGGCCAACGTCCTGACTTTC. It specifies CAWSVPLGANVLTF.

To note about this clone: The sample has other DNA sequences that encode this CDR3 too. V gene TRBV2 combines with J gene TRBJ2-5, with D perhaps matching TRBD1 (5 bases). The CDR3 spans 13 residues. Deletions cut 2 bases from V and 1 base from J, with 5 bases between. In germline, CDR1 is SNHLY, CDR2 FYNNEI. This chain's CDR3 is CASSEQGQETQYF. CDR3 coding DNA: TGTGCCAGCAGTGAACAGGGCCAAGAGACCCAGTACTTC.

This clone was counted a few times. CDR3 sequence reads: CAWSGLTSGGDNEQFF. CDR3 nucleotide sequence: TGTGCCTGGAGCGGTTTAACTAGCGGGGGGGACAATGAGCAGTTCTTC. The chain has TRBV30 and TRBJ2-1; TRBD2 matches at 13 bases. V shed 3 bases, J shed 5 bases, and the junction held 7 bases outside the gene matches. Per the germline V gene, CDR1 is GTSNPN and CDR2 is SVGIG (reference sequence). This CDR3 has 16 amino acids. The full variable domain, with the rest looked up from reference TRBV30 and TRBJ2-1, is SQTIHQWPATLVQPVGSPLSLECTVEGTSNPNLYWYRQAAGRGLQLLFYSVGIGQISSEVPQNLSASRPQDRQFILSSKKLLLSDSGFYLCAWSGLTSGGDNEQFFGPGTRLTVL.

This clone has a handful of counts. CDR3 protein: CASHSSTYNEQFF. CDR3 DNA sequence: TGTGCCAGCCACAGTTCCACCTACAATGAGCAGTTCTTC. V and J are TRBV2 and TRBJ2-1; D gene ambiguous. The CDR3 is 13 amino acids. V was clipped by 8 bases and J by 2 bases, with 10 bases between them. The germline V gene encodes CDR1 SNHLY and CDR2 FYNNEI. The full variable domain, rest sourced from reference TRBV2 and TRBJ2-1, is EPEVTQTPSHQVTQMGQEVILRCVPISNHLYFYWYRQILGQKVEFLVSFYNNEISEKSEIFDDQFSVERPDGSNFTLKIRSTKLEDSAMYFCASHSSTYNEQFFGPGTRLTVL.

Only one count was recorded for this clone. This chain uses TRBV5-4 with TRBJ2-1; 7 nucleotides agree with TRBD1. Germline V gene data show CDR1 as SGHNT and CDR2 as YYREEE (reference sequence). With V trimmed by 0 bases and J by 2 bases, 2 bases remained unmatched. The CDR3 sequence is 15 residues long. CDR3 DNA sequence: TGTGCCAGCAGCTTGGTGACAGGGACCTACAATGAGCAGTTCTTC. This encodes CASSLVTGTYNEQFF.

The CDR3 nucleotides read TGCAGCGTTAAGGGGTTAAGGTCGGGGAATGAGCAGTTCTTC. Translating it yields CSVKGLRSGNEQFF. The rearrangement links TRBV29-1 to TRBJ2-1, with D perhaps matching TRBD1 or TRBD2 (5 bases each). The germline V and J ends were trimmed by 5 bases and 7 bases, with 18 bases remaining between them. The CDR3 length is 14 residues. CDR1 and CDR2 from the germline V gene are SQVTM and ANQGSEA.

The chain couples TRBV9 to TRBJ2-1, with 9 bases identical to TRBD2. V trimming: 1 base; J trimming: 9 bases; junction bases outside the gene matches: 5. CDR1 is SGDLS and CDR2 is YYNGEE in the germline V gene. The CDR3 contains 14 residues. CDR3 nucleotides: TGTGCCAGCAGCGTATTAGCGGGGGACACTGAGCAGTTCTTC. This sequence encodes CASSVLAGDTEQFF.

This clone was observed a few times. V usage is TRBV5-1 and J usage is TRBJ1-3; 7 positions agree with TRBD1. V dropped 4 bases and J dropped 0; count of bases not matched to a gene: 4. The V gene's germline CDR1 is SGHRS and CDR2 YFSETQ. The CDR3 covers 15 residues. The CDR3 spells CASSPGTASGNTIYF. Written as DNA, the CDR3 is TGCGCCAGCAGCCCAGGGACAGCCTCTGGAAACACCATATATTTT.

V gene TRBV6-5 combines with J gene TRBJ1-5, with D tentatively TRBD1 (5 bases). Per germline, CDR1 MNHEY and CDR2 SVGAGI. CDR3 length: 15 residues. V gave up 0 bases and J gave up 3 bases, with 9 bases separating them. CDR3 region: CASSYSGPNNQPQHF. DNA of the CDR3: TGTGCCAGCAGTTACTCGGGGCCCAACAATCAGCCCCAGCATTTT.

The table lists this clone with a few counts. The V and J genes are TRBV18 and TRBJ2-2; D is ambiguous. The ends were cut back, 6 bases at V and 3 bases at J, with 11 bases in the middle. The CDR3 runs 14 residues. Germline-derived CDR1 and CDR2 are KGHSH and LQKENI. The CDR3 sequence is CASSRTEYTGELFF. In DNA, the CDR3 is TGTGCCAGCTCCCGCACAGAGTACACCGGGGAGCTGTTTTTT. Together with reference TRBV18 and TRBJ2-2, the CDR3 gives the full variable domain: NAGVMQNPRHLVRRRGQEARLRCSPMKGHSHVYWYRQLPEEGLKFMVYLQKENIIDESGMPKERFSAEFPKEGPSILRIQQVVRGDSAAYFCASSRTEYTGELFFGEGSRLTVL.

The chain employs TRBV7-2 and TRBJ1-1; no firm D call. This CDR3 contains 16 residues. CDR1 is SGHTA, CDR2 FQGNSA, per germline. V shed 7 bases and J shed 0 bases, with 18 bases lying between them. Here the CDR3 DNA reads TGTGCCAGCACCTTTGGGCCTAGCAACCTGAACACTGAAGCTTTCTTT. This encodes CASTFGPSNLNTEAFF.

CDR3 coding DNA: TGCAGCGTTGAACGGCTAACGAACACCGGGGAGCTGTTTTTT. This encodes CSVERLTNTGELFF. The gene calls are TRBV29-1 and TRBJ2-2; D is unclear. This CDR3 region has 14 residues. Germline CDR1 is SQVTM and CDR2 is ANQGSEA. V was cut by 2 bases and J by 0 bases, with 7 bases left in between.

This clone came up a few times. The J gene is TRBJ2-3, the V gene TRBV7-9; the match to TRBD2 covers 12 bases. CDR3 length: 15 amino acids. Trimming cost V 3 bases and J 3 bases; bases outside gene matches: 1. Germline V CDR1 and CDR2: SEHNR, FQNEAQ (reference sequence). The CDR3 loop is CASSLGTSGTDTQYF. Here the CDR3 DNA reads TGTGCCAGCAGCTTGGGGACTAGCGGGACAGATACGCAGTATTTT. Full variable domain (rest looked up from reference TRBV7-9 and TRBJ2-3): DTGVSQNPRHKITKRGQNVTFRCDPISEHNRLYWYRQTLGQGPEFLTYFQNEAQLEKSRLLSDRFSAERPKGSFSTLEIQRTEQGDSAMYLCASSLGTSGTDTQYFGPGTRLTVL.

The rearrangement links TRBV6-5 to TRBJ2-7; D unresolved. This CDR3 contains 14 residues. The germline V gene has CDR1 MNHEY and CDR2 SVGAGI. V was shortened by 0 bases and J by 3 bases, with 9 bases between the two germline ends. CDR3 DNA: TGTGCCAGCAGTTACTCGATTGGGATCTACGAGCAGTACTTC. Its protein product is CASSYSIGIYEQYF.

The chain is built from TRBV4-2 and TRBJ1-2, with D tentatively TRBD1 (6 bases). Trimming took off 1 base at V and 6 bases at J, with 21 bases between the two ends. Germline assignment: CDR1 LGHNA and CDR2 YNFKEQ. The CDR3 consists of 17 residues. Here the CDR3 DNA reads TGTGCCAGCAGCCAAGTGGGCGGGACAAGGCGTGTGGATGGCTACACCTTC. This codes for CASSQVGGTRRVDGYTF.

This clone appeared a few times. The chain joins TRBV7-2 to TRBJ1-6, with 10 bases lining up with TRBD1. Unmatched junction bases numbered 6, after V lost 3 bases and J lost 7 bases. This CDR3 is 16 amino acids long. Germline values: CDR1 SGHTA, CDR2 FQGNSA. For the CDR3, the DNA is TGTGCCAGCAGCTTGGGGACAGGGGCACGGAATTCACCCCTCCACTTT. Residues: CASSLGTGARNSPLHF.

Only a few counts were recorded for this clone. The chain is built from TRBV7-9 and TRBJ2-7, with no clear D. Germline V gives CDR1 SEHNR, CDR2 FQNEAQ (reference sequence). This CDR3 spans 14 amino acids. V shed 4 bases and J shed 0 bases, with 10 bases lying between them. The CDR3 region has the DNA TGTGCCAGCAGCTCCCGTGGCCTCTCCTACGAGCAGTACTTC. Amino acid sequence: CASSSRGLSYEQYF.

In its sample, this clone was seen a few times. The chain couples TRBV2 to TRBJ1-5, with 7 nucleotides matching TRBD1. The CDR3 has 15 residues. The germline V gene has CDR1 SNHLY and CDR2 FYNNEI. Losses at the gene ends were 6 bases for V and 3 bases for J; bases not matched to a gene: 8. CDR3 region: CASRAGQRDNQPQHF. In DNA form, the CDR3 reads TGTGCCAGCAGGGCGGGACAGAGGGACAATCAGCCCCAGCATTTT.

This rearrangement joins TRBV19 to TRBJ1-2; D is unclear. Trimming cost V 5 bases and J 2 bases, with 12 bases left between them. The CDR3 runs 14 residues. The V gene's germline CDR1 is LNHDA and CDR2 SQIVND (reference sequence). The CDR3 coding sequence is TGTGCCAGTAGTCCGACACAAGAAAACTATGGCTACACCTTC. Protein: CASSPTQENYGYTF.

V gene TRBV7-2 combines with J gene TRBJ2-3; D remains ambiguous. The CDR3 runs to 14 residues. From germline, CDR1 is SGHTA and CDR2 FQGNSA. V was clipped by 6 bases and J by 0 bases, with 10 bases between them. CDR3 sequence reads: CASRGGSSTDTQYF. For the CDR3, the DNA is TGTGCCAGCAGAGGTGGGTCAAGCACAGATACGCAGTATTTT.